The 27 T cell receptor beta chains in this list originate from one sample, sequenced in a study of blood T cells in healthy people across ages. The second PCR ran about 6 to 12 cycles with a sample-barcoded 5' primer and J-beta primers. TCRdb reanalysed the 5' RACE reads using MiXCR and keeps one entry per CDR3 protein. Among hundreds of thousands of distinct CDR3 sequences, about 54% were seen once, and the ten largest hold around 37%. The sequenced sample consisted of blood. Receptors originate from a man between 60 and 70 years old in good health.

The chain links TRBV5-1 to TRBJ2-4; a possible D gene is TRBD1 (6 bases). The CDR3 is 14 residues long. The germline CDR1 and CDR2 sequences are SGHRS and YFSETQ. V dropped 1 base and J dropped 5 bases, with 10 bases sitting between them. The CDR3 loop is CASSLTGLENIQYF. The CDR3 nucleotides read TGCGCCAGCAGCTTGACAGGGTTGGAAAACATTCAGTACTTC.

The gene calls are TRBV20-1 and TRBJ1-2; 7 nucleotides align to TRBD1. There are 14 residues in the CDR3. The junction had 10 bases not matched to a gene; V was cut back by 4 bases and J by 5 bases. Germline lookup yields CDR1 DFQATT and CDR2 SNEGSKA (reference sequence). CDR3 bases: TGCAGTGCTACGAACGTCGGGACAGTTTATGGCTACACCTTC. This codes for CSATNVGTVYGYTF.

The chain links TRBV12-3 or TRBV12-4 to TRBJ1-5; 7 bases map to TRBD1. There are 19 residues in the CDR3. J lost 4 bases, V lost 4 bases, and 19 bases had no gene match. The CDR3 here is CASSSRWGRGNGRNQPQHF. Here the CDR3 DNA reads TGTGCCAGCAGTTCCCGTTGGGGCAGGGGGAATGGAAGGAATCAGCCCCAGCATTTT.

This clonotype was detected only once. The J gene is TRBJ1-6, the V gene TRBV20-1; D ambiguous. Trimming took off 3 bases at V and 0 bases at J, with 9 bases between the two ends. CDR3 length: 15 amino acids. Germline CDR1 is DFQATT and CDR2 is SNEGSKA (reference sequence). The CDR3 coding sequence is TGCAGTGCTAGGCCGGGGTACTCCTATAATTCACCCCTCCACTTT. Translating gives CSARPGYSYNSPLHF.

The V gene is TRBV5-6, the J gene TRBJ1-2; D is ambiguous. This CDR3 contains 14 residues. The germline gives CDR1 SGHDT, CDR2 YYEEEE. Between the trimmed V and J ends, which lost 2 bases and 0 bases, there was a span of 8 bases. CDR3 region: CASSFGKPNYGYTF. In nucleotides, the CDR3 is TGTGCCAGCAGCTTCGGGAAACCTAACTATGGCTACACCTTC.

The V call is TRBV6-1, the J call TRBJ1-4, with 10 bases aligning to TRBD1. CDR3 length: 15 residues. The V segment lost 6 bases and the J segment 6 bases; nucleotides outside the gene matches: 7. From germline, CDR1 is MNHNS and CDR2 SASEGT. Written as DNA, the CDR3 is TGTGCCAGCAGGCGGGACAGGGGTCCGGATGAAAAACTGTTTTTT. Residues: CASRRDRGPDEKLFF.

The chain couples TRBV12-3 or TRBV12-4 to TRBJ1-5; D is uncertain. CDR3 size: 14 residues. Between the trimmed V and J ends, which lost 3 bases and 6 bases, there was a span of 12 bases. The CDR3: CASSLELEGQPQHF. The CDR3 nucleotides read TGTGCCAGCAGTTTGGAATTAGAGGGTCAGCCCCAGCATTTT.

The chain links TRBV6-5 to TRBJ1-2; D call uncertain. V was cut by 0 bases and J by 2 bases, with 10 bases left in between. This CDR3 has 15 amino acids. Germline V gene sequence: CDR1 MNHEY, CDR2 SVGAGI. CDR3 sequence reads: CASSYSPNGNYGYTF. The CDR3 region has the DNA TGTGCCAGCAGTTACTCCCCCAATGGAAACTATGGCTACACCTTC.

The gene calls are TRBV6-6 and TRBJ2-5, with D perhaps TRBD1 (6 bases). Between the trimmed V and J ends, which lost 0 bases and 2 bases, there was a span of 10 bases. The CDR3 totals 15 residues. The germline V gene encodes CDR1 MNHNY and CDR2 SVGAGI (reference sequence). CDR3 residues: CASSYSGGRQETQYF. The CDR3 DNA sequence: TGTGCCAGCAGTTACTCAGGGGGTAGGCAAGAGACCCAGTACTTC.

CDR3: CASSLNSGGFNEQFF. CDR3 bases: TGTGCCAGCAGCCTCAATAGCGGGGGGTTCAATGAGCAGTTCTTC. The chain recombines TRBV3-1 with TRBJ2-1; 10 bases agree with TRBD2. The CDR3 has 15 residues. From germline, CDR1 is LGHDT and CDR2 YNNKEL (reference sequence). The V gene end was trimmed by 4 bases and the J gene end by 6 bases; junction bases not matched to a gene: 6.

This clonotype was observed at least ten times. This chain uses TRBV5-1 with TRBJ2-3; 7 positions match TRBD1. Looked up from germline, CDR1 is SGHRS and CDR2 is YFSETQ. The CDR3 runs to 14 residues. The V and J ends lost 4 bases and 1 base, in that order; junction bases with no gene match: 3. CDR3 DNA sequence: TGCGCCAGCAGCGTTGGGACAGGCACAGATACGCAGTATTTT. Its translation: CASSVGTGTDTQYF. Supplemented by reference TRBV5-1 and TRBJ2-3, the full variable domain reads KAGVTQTPRYLIKTRGQQVTLSCSPISGHRSVSWYQQTPGQGLQFLFEYFSETQRNKGNFPGRFSGRQFSNSRSEMNVSTLELGDSALYLCASSVGTGTDTQYFGPGTRLTVL.

The rearrangement links TRBV5-5 to TRBJ2-5, with 7 positions matching TRBD1. Per the germline V gene, CDR1 is SGHKS and CDR2 is YYEKEE (reference sequence). V shed 4 bases, J shed 12 bases, and the junction held 15 bases outside the gene matches. CDR3 size: 14 residues. This CDR3 reads CASSQMGQPTHKYF. CDR3 nucleotides: TGTGCCAGCAGCCAGATGGGACAGCCGACCCACAAGTACTTC. The full variable domain, in which reference TRBV5-5 and TRBJ2-5 provide the parts outside the CDR3, is DAGVTQSPTHLIKTRGQQVTLRCSPISGHKSVSWYQQVLGQGPQFIFQYYEKEERGRGNFPDRFSARQFPNYSSELNVNALLLGDSALYLCASSQMGQPTHKYFGPGTRLLVL.

The genes are TRBV11-2 and TRBJ2-7, with D tentatively TRBD1 (6 bases). Trimming took off 4 bases at V and 0 bases at J, with 13 bases between the two ends. CDR3 length equals 15 residues. Per the germline V gene, CDR1 is SGHAT and CDR2 is FQNNGV. CDR3 residues: CASSSGTQSSYEQYF. The CDR3 DNA sequence: TGTGCCAGCAGCTCCGGGACACAGAGCTCCTACGAGCAGTACTTC.

This rearrangement joins TRBV27 to TRBJ2-3; D is perhaps TRBD2 (7 bases). The germline gives CDR1 MNHEY, CDR2 SMNVEV (reference sequence). This CDR3 is built from 18 residues. The V end was cut by 2 bases, the J end by 7 bases, with 25 bases between. The DNA of the CDR3 is TGTGCCAGCAGTTTACCTGCACCCGAGGGGGGGGCCCCAAATACGCAGTATTTT. It encodes CASSLPAPEGGAPNTQYF.

Concerning this clonotype: A read error may produce the germline difference seen at one junction end. V usage is TRBV7-9 and J usage is TRBJ2-5; tentative D call: TRBD2 (5 bases). TRBJ2-4 explains the end of the DNA better; the J call may be wrong. Per the germline V gene, CDR1 is SEHNR and CDR2 is FQNEAQ (reference sequence). The CDR3 totals 14 residues. Here the CDR3 DNA reads TGTGTCAGCAGCTTAGGAGGCAGTGGAAACATTCAGTACTTC. This translates into CVSSLGGSGNIQYF.

The J gene is TRBJ1-2, the V gene TRBV3-1; 10 bases are a match to TRBD1. CDR1 is LGHDT and CDR2 is YNNKEL in the germline V gene (reference sequence). The V segment lost 1 base and the J segment 4 bases; nucleotides outside the gene matches: 3. This CDR3 contains 15 residues. In DNA form, the CDR3 reads TGTGCCAGCAGCCAAGCCGGGACAGGGGTCTATGGCTACACCTTC. Its protein product is CASSQAGTGVYGYTF.

V and J are TRBV10-2 and TRBJ1-2; perhaps TRBD1 as D (5 bases). Germline assignment: CDR1 WSHSY and CDR2 SAAADI. The ends were cut back, 6 bases at V and 5 bases at J, with 19 bases in the middle. This CDR3 comprises 15 residues. CDR3 coding DNA: TGCGCCAGCAGATCGGGAGCCGGGGCGACATATGGCTACACCTTC. Its translation is CASRSGAGATYGYTF.

The genes are TRBV27 and TRBJ1-4; unclear D gene. Germline CDR1 and CDR2: MNHEY and SMNVEV (reference sequence). V shed 2 bases and J shed 7 bases, with 11 bases lying between them. This CDR3 has 14 amino acids. The chain's CDR3 is CASSLRGMSEKLFF. CDR3 nucleotide sequence: TGTGCCAGCAGTTTACGGGGAATGAGTGAAAAACTGTTTTTT.

This clonotype was counted between two and nine times. The rearrangement uses TRBV4-1 and TRBJ2-3; unclear D gene. The CDR3 contains 16 residues. The V end was cut by 3 bases, the J end by 3 bases, with 16 bases between. Germline values: CDR1 MGHRA, CDR2 YSYEKL. This CDR3 is CASSQRSGYSTDTQYF. In DNA form, the CDR3 reads TGCGCCAGCAGCCAGCGCTCCGGTTACTCGACAGATACGCAGTATTTT.

This clonotype has a handful of counts. The rearrangement joins TRBV20-1 to TRBJ2-7; a weak D match, TRBD2 (5 bases). CDR3 length: 12 amino acids. Germline V gene sequence: CDR1 DFQATT, CDR2 SNEGSKA (reference sequence). V was shortened by 6 bases and J by 7 bases, with 16 bases between the two germline ends. CDR3 protein: CSAGPLQREQYF. The CDR3 DNA is TGCAGTGCAGGGCCCCTTCAGCGGGAGCAGTACTTC.

The chain couples TRBV24-1 to TRBJ2-2, with 11 bases identical to TRBD2. CDR1 KGHDR and CDR2 SFDVKD come from the germline V gene. Germline trimming cut 6 bases from V and 5 bases from J; bases unmatched to any gene: 4. The CDR3 runs to 15 residues. The DNA for the CDR3 is TGTGCCACCAGTCGGACTAGCGGGTTGACCGGGGAGCTGTTTTTT. Residues: CATSRTSGLTGELFF.

This clonotype was observed a single time. In DNA, the CDR3 is TGCGCCAGCAGTCCGGGACCGCCGGGGTATGGCTACACCTTC. Protein: CASSPGPPGYGYTF. The chain joins TRBV10-1 to TRBJ1-2; D possibly corresponds to TRBD1 (5 bases). Germline-derived CDR1 and CDR2 are WNHNN and SYGVQD (reference sequence). V shed 5 bases and J shed 5 bases, with 15 bases lying between them. The CDR3 loop spans 14 amino acids.

This rearrangement joins TRBV20-1 to TRBJ2-5; 7 nucleotides match TRBD1. The CDR3 consists of 15 residues. The trim removed 5 bases at V and 5 bases at J, leaving 14 bases unmatched. Germline loops: CDR1 DFQATT, CDR2 SNEGSKA (reference sequence). Here the CDR3 reads CSAPARGRGKETQYF. DNA of the CDR3: TGCAGTGCTCCGGCACGGGGCAGGGGGAAGGAGACCCAGTACTTC.

This clonotype turned up a few times. The genes are TRBV20-1 and TRBJ1-5; TRBD1 matches at 10 bases. V lost 3 bases and J lost 5; bases outside the gene matches: 10. The CDR3 is made up of 16 amino acids. Germline V gene lookup returns CDR1 DFQATT and CDR2 SNEGSKA (reference sequence). The CDR3 coding sequence is TGCAGTGCTAGTAGTGATAGACAGGGGGCCGATCAGCCCCAGCATTTT. Amino acids: CSASSDRQGADQPQHF.

This clonotype appeared a few times. The chain combines TRBV7-2 with TRBJ1-5, with D uncertain. CDR1 is SGHTA and CDR2 is FQGNSA in the germline V gene. V lost 8 bases to trimming and J lost 0 bases, with 11 bases between them. The length of the CDR3 is 14 residues. CDR3: CASGREYSNQPQHF. CDR3 nucleotide sequence: TGTGCCAGCGGGAGGGAGTATAGCAATCAGCCCCAGCATTTT. The full variable domain, rest sourced from reference TRBV7-2 and TRBJ1-5, is GAGVSQSPSNKVTEKGKDVELRCDPISGHTALYWYRQSLGQGLEFLIYFQGNSAPDKSGLPSDRFSAERTGGSVSTLTIQRTQQEDSAVYLCASGREYSNQPQHFGDGTRLSIL.

This clonotype was found a few times. This CDR3 is CASSPQALPYGYTF. The CDR3 DNA reads TGTGCCAGCAGCCCGCAAGCACTACCCTATGGCTACACCTTC. The chain has TRBV7-2 and TRBJ1-2; no definite D call. Trimming cost V 5 bases and J 4 bases, with 14 bases left between them. CDR3 length: 14 residues. In germline, CDR1 is SGHTA, CDR2 FQGNSA.

The gene calls are TRBV18 and TRBJ1-5; D may be TRBD1 (5 bases). CDR1 is KGHSH, CDR2 LQKENI, per germline. The CDR3 is 13 residues long. The V and J ends lost 6 bases and 5 bases respectively, with 11 bases between them. CDR3: CASSRDSYQPQHF. DNA for the CDR3: TGTGCCAGCTCCCGCGACAGTTATCAGCCCCAGCATTTT. Looking up the rest from reference TRBV18 and TRBJ1-5 gives the full variable domain: NAGVMQNPRHLVRRRGQEARLRCSPMKGHSHVYWYRQLPEEGLKFMVYLQKENIIDESGMPKERFSAEFPKEGPSILRIQQVVRGDSAAYFCASSRDSYQPQHFGDGTRLSIL.